The 25 T cell receptor beta chains reported below all come from one sample, sequenced in a study of T cell repertoires in cytomegalovirus infection (dated by TCRdb to between 2018 and 2021). These TCRs are of unknown antigen specificity. Sequencing was carried out with an Illumina HiSeq 1500. The raw public data were reprocessed by TCRdb itself: fastp quality trimming at Q25, MiXCR clonotype calling, in-frame beta chains only. Each CDR3 protein appears once, grouped with its most common genes and DNA. This sample has 350,000 to 400,000 distinct CDR3 sequences in its table, and about 32% of those were observed once. The ten largest clones add up to roughly 14% of the sample. In the paper's terms, the treatment or condition label means: in vitro stimulation with specific CMV peptide epitopes to enrich CMV-specific T cells. Material: cultured PBMCs, obtained from culture after CMV antigen stimulation. These receptors originate from a human donor in good health (CMV status not recorded). Some clones in this sample may be carry-over from other donors' samples.

V gene TRBV10-3 combines with J gene TRBJ1-6, with a weak D call TRBD1 (6 bases). Between the trimmed V and J ends, which lost 10 bases and 10 bases, there was a span of 14 bases. The germline V gene has CDR1 ENHRY and CDR2 SYGVKD. The CDR3 has 12 amino acids. The CDR3 region has the DNA TGTGCCACACAGGGAAACGGATCACCCCTCCACTTT. Protein sequence: CATQGNGSPLHF.

The chain employs TRBV4-3 and TRBJ2-4, with no clear D. This CDR3 comprises 14 residues. Per germline, CDR1 LGHNA and CDR2 YSLEER. Deletions cut 1 base from V and 8 bases from J, with 12 bases between. The CDR3, as DNA: TGCGCCAGCAGCCAAGGGAAGTTGGGTTACATTCAGTACTTC. This sequence encodes CASSQGKLGYIQYF.

As for this clonotype: Its ends do not fully match the called genes, so a read error is possible. V gene TRBV4-1 combines with J gene TRBJ2-7, with a weak D call TRBD2 (6 bases). The CDR3 runs 14 residues. The germline V gene encodes CDR1 MGHRA and CDR2 YSYEKL. The CDR3 DNA reads TGCGCCAGCAGCCAAGATCGACGGGCGGGAAACTACGACTTC. Translated, it gives CASSQDRRAGNYDF.

This clonotype was seen a handful of times. Written as DNA, the CDR3 is TGTGCCACCAGCGGGGAACGGAGGGTAGATACGCAGTATTTT. Translating gives CATSGERRVDTQYF. J is TRBJ2-3 and V is TRBV15; tentative D call: TRBD2 (6 bases). The CDR3 contains 14 residues. CDR1 is LNHNV, CDR2 YYDKDF, per germline (reference sequence). V lost 5 bases, J lost 5 bases, and 14 bases lay in between.

This clonotype came up once. The rearrangement uses TRBV7-4 and TRBJ1-2, with a possible D match to TRBD1 (6 bases). CDR1 is SGHVT, CDR2 SQSDAQ, per germline. Deletions cut 1 base from V and 5 bases from J, with 17 bases between. The CDR3 extends over 16 amino acids. CDR3 DNA sequence: TGTGCCAGCAGCTTAGGCGGGGGCCCCACGTTTTATGGCTACACCTTC. Its protein is CASSLGGGPTFYGYTF.

This clonotype was counted between two and nine times. The V gene is TRBV7-2, the J gene TRBJ2-2; D uncertain. V lost 6 bases and J lost 5, with 16 bases in between. CDR3 length: 15 amino acids. CDR1 is SGHTA and CDR2 is FQGNSA in the germline V gene. The CDR3, as DNA: TGTGCCAGCAGGGTCATTGTAGAAGGAACCGGGGAGCTGTTTTTT. It specifies CASRVIVEGTGELFF.

The V call is TRBV6-1, the J call TRBJ2-2, with 7 positions matching TRBD1. The CDR3 is 17 amino acids. The V gene end was trimmed by 6 bases and the J gene end by 4 bases; junction bases not matched to a gene: 14. Germline V gene sequence: CDR1 MNHNS, CDR2 SASEGT. CDR3 region: CASRSPPGQKTTGELFF. The CDR3 DNA reads as TGTGCCAGCAGATCTCCTCCGGGACAGAAGACCACCGGGGAGCTGTTTTTT.

This clonotype was recorded a few times. The gene calls are TRBV12-3 or TRBV12-4 and TRBJ1-4; D is undetermined. The CDR3 extends over 12 amino acids. The ends were cut back, 6 bases at V and 4 bases at J, with 6 bases in the middle. The CDR3 DNA reads as TGTGCCAGCAGCGGGTATAATGAAAAACTGTTTTTT. It codes for CASSGYNEKLFF.

This clonotype was seen only a few times. The rearrangement links TRBV27 to TRBJ2-7; 7 bases agree with TRBD2. Germline V lookup: CDR1 MNHEY, CDR2 SMNVEV (reference sequence). V shed 6 bases and J 5 bases; nucleotides not matched to a gene: 10. The CDR3 has 14 residues. CDR3 sequence (DNA): TGTGCCAGCAGGGGAACTAGCGTTTGGAACGAGCAGTACTTC. Translating it yields CASRGTSVWNEQYF.

The chain is built from TRBV12-3 or TRBV12-4 and TRBJ2-3, with D perhaps TRBD1 or TRBD2 (5 bases each). V was trimmed by 8 bases and J by 7 bases, leaving 16 bases between them. There are 13 residues in the CDR3. The CDR3, as DNA: TGTGCCAGCTCTTCTTCGGGGCGGAATACGCAGTATTTT. Its protein is CASSSSGRNTQYF.

A remark on this clonotype: A much larger clone sits a single nucleotide away, making a read error possible. The V call is TRBV6-6, the J call TRBJ1-1; D is undetermined. V was shortened by 2 bases and J by 6 bases, with 4 bases between the two germline ends. Germline V gene sequence: CDR1 MNHNY, CDR2 SVGAGI (reference sequence). This CDR3 is 11 amino acids long. In DNA form, the CDR3 reads TGTGCCAGCAGTTACGGTCCTGAAGCTTTCTTT. The encoded protein is CASSYGPEAFF.

This clonotype was recorded a few times. The chain combines TRBV28 with TRBJ2-5, with 9 nucleotides matching TRBD2. This CDR3 region has 17 residues. CDR1 and CDR2 (germline): MDHEN, SYDVKM. Trimming cost V 4 bases and J 7 bases; bases outside gene matches: 16. For the CDR3, the DNA is TGTGCCAGCAGTTCAACAAGCTCTAGCGGGATATCGGGGACCCAGTACTTC. Amino acid sequence: CASSSTSSSGISGTQYF.

The chain links TRBV4-3 to TRBJ2-1; TRBD2 agrees at 11 bases. There are 17 residues in the CDR3. Per germline, CDR1 LGHNA and CDR2 YSLEER. V trimming: 3 bases; J trimming: 6 bases; junction bases outside the gene matches: 10. CDR3 nucleotide sequence: TGCGCCAGCAGCCAGGGACTAGCGGAGATGTCGCGCAATGAGCAGTTCTTC. Encoded protein: CASSQGLAEMSRNEQFF.

V and J are TRBV7-3 and TRBJ2-1; tentative D call: TRBD1 (6 bases). The V gene's germline CDR1 is SGHTA and CDR2 FQGTGA. The CDR3 contains 14 residues. The V end was cut by 2 bases, the J end by 10 bases, with 15 bases between. In DNA form, the CDR3 reads TGTGCCAGCAGCTTAGCATCAGGGGTTTGGGAGCAGTTCTTC. Translating it yields CASSLASGVWEQFF.

The count of this clonotype is one. The rearrangement joins TRBV28 to TRBJ2-3, with 8 nucleotides matching TRBD1. The CDR3 has 14 residues. Germline loops: CDR1 MDHEN, CDR2 SYDVKM. The ends lost 3 bases at V and 9 bases at J; junction bases unmatched: 8. This CDR3 is CASSFGDRGGTQYF. The CDR3 nucleotides are TGTGCCAGCAGTTTCGGCGACAGGGGAGGAACGCAGTATTTT.

V gene TRBV29-1 combines with J gene TRBJ2-1, with 12 bases that match TRBD2. Germline CDR1 is SQVTM and CDR2 is ANQGSEA. This CDR3 contains 18 residues. The trim removed 1 base at V and 0 bases at J, leaving 7 bases unmatched. In DNA, the CDR3 is TGCAGCGTTGAAGTGTCTAGCGGGAGGGGGAGCTCCTACAATGAGCAGTTCTTC. This gives the protein CSVEVSSGRGSSYNEQFF.

V is TRBV6-1 and J is TRBJ2-2; 8 nucleotides line up with TRBD1. This CDR3 comprises 16 residues. V lost 8 bases to trimming and J lost 4 bases; unmatched junction nucleotides: 12. CDR1 and CDR2 (germline): MNHNS, SASEGT. The CDR3 protein is CASVQAGGAGTGELFF. DNA of the CDR3: TGTGCCAGCGTCCAGGCAGGGGGCGCGGGCACCGGGGAGCTGTTTTTT.

The chain recombines TRBV4-2 with TRBJ1-1, with 7 positions matching TRBD1. After removal of 4 bases from V and 0 bases from J, the junction contained 5 bases not matched to a gene. Germline CDR1 LGHNA, CDR2 YNFKEQ. There are 15 residues in the CDR3. CDR3 coding DNA: TGTGCCAGCAGCCGTATACAGGGGTTGAACACTGAAGCTTTCTTT. Protein sequence: CASSRIQGLNTEAFF.

This clonotype was seen only a few times. This rearrangement joins TRBV7-9 to TRBJ2-3; maybe TRBD2 (6 bases). CDR1 is SEHNR, CDR2 FQNEAQ, per germline (reference sequence). The CDR3 runs to 15 residues. Trimming cost V 2 bases and J 5 bases, with 14 bases left between them. CDR3: CASSLTAGPGDTQYF. CDR3 bases: TGTGCCAGCAGCTTAACGGCGGGGCCGGGAGATACGCAGTATTTT.

This clonotype came up many times. The chain employs TRBV7-3 and TRBJ2-3; 10 positions match TRBD2. Trimming at V came to 5 bases and at J to 5 bases, leaving 7 bases not matched to a gene. The CDR3 covers 15 residues. Germline V gives CDR1 SGHTA, CDR2 FQGTGA. This CDR3 reads CASSPAGGPGDTQYF. The CDR3 DNA is TGTGCCAGCAGCCCAGCGGGAGGGCCGGGAGATACGCAGTATTTT.

The J gene is TRBJ1-4, the V gene TRBV6-6, with 12 bases fitting TRBD1. CDR3 length: 15 residues. The V gene end was trimmed by 6 bases and the J gene end by 8 bases; junction bases not matched to a gene: 7. Germline CDR1 and CDR2: MNHNY and SVGAGI (reference sequence). The CDR3 here is CASRGTGTGGEKLFF. In DNA, the CDR3 is TGTGCCAGCAGGGGAACCGGGACAGGGGGCGAAAAACTGTTTTTT.

The V gene is TRBV12-3 or TRBV12-4, the J gene TRBJ2-5, with a weak D call TRBD1 (6 bases). Trimming pared 8 bases from V and 4 bases from J, leaving 14 bases between. The CDR3 runs 13 residues. The CDR3 sequence: CASSDRLLETQYF. In DNA form, the CDR3 reads TGTGCCAGCTCCGACAGGCTCCTAGAGACCCAGTACTTC.

This clonotype has more than one count but fewer than ten. The gene calls are TRBV7-8 and TRBJ2-7; possible D gene TRBD2, 5 bases. The CDR3 totals 13 residues. Germline CDR1 reads SGHVS; CDR2 reads FQNEAQ. V gave up 3 bases and J gave up 2 bases, with 8 bases separating them. The CDR3 nucleotides are TGTGCCAGCAGCTTTAGCGTCGCCTACGAGCAGTACGTC. Translating it yields CASSFSVAYEQYV.

The chain combines TRBV7-6 with TRBJ1-2, with a possible D match to TRBD1 (5 bases). CDR1 is SGHVS and CDR2 is FNYEAQ in the germline V gene. The CDR3 spans 13 residues. V gave up 1 base and J gave up 8 bases, with 11 bases separating them. The DNA of the CDR3 is TGTGCCAGCAGCTTAGATTTCGGGGGGGGCTACACCTTC. Amino acid sequence: CASSLDFGGGYTF. Based on the CDR3 plus reference TRBV7-6 and TRBJ1-2, the full variable domain is GAGVSQSPRYKVTKRGQDVALRCDPISGHVSLYWYRQALGQGPEFLTYFNYEAQQDKSGLPNDRFSAERPEGSISTLTIQRTEQRDSAMYRCASSLDFGGGYTFGSGTRLTVV.

This clonotype was counted ten times or more. The V call is TRBV7-8, the J call TRBJ2-1; a weak D match, TRBD2 (5 bases). CDR1 is SGHVS, CDR2 FQNEAQ, per germline. The CDR3 is 13 residues long. Trimming took off 6 bases at V and 4 bases at J, with 10 bases between the two ends. The CDR3 DNA is TGTGCCAGCAGTTTACTAGAATACAATGAGCAGTTCTTC. It is translated as CASSLLEYNEQFF.